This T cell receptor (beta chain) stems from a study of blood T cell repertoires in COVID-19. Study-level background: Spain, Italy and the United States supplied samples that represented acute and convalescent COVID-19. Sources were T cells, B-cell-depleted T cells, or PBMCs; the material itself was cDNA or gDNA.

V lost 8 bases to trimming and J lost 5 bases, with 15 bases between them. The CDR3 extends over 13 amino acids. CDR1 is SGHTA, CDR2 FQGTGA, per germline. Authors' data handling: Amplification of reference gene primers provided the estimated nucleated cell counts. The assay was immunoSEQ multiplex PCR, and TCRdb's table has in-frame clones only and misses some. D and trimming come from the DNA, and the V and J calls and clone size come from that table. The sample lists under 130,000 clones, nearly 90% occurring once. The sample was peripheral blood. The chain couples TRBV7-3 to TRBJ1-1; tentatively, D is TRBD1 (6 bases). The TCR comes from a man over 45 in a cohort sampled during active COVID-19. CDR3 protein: CASGGALVTEAFF. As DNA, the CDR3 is TGTGCCAGCGGGGGGGCGTTGGTAACTGAAGCTTTCTTT.